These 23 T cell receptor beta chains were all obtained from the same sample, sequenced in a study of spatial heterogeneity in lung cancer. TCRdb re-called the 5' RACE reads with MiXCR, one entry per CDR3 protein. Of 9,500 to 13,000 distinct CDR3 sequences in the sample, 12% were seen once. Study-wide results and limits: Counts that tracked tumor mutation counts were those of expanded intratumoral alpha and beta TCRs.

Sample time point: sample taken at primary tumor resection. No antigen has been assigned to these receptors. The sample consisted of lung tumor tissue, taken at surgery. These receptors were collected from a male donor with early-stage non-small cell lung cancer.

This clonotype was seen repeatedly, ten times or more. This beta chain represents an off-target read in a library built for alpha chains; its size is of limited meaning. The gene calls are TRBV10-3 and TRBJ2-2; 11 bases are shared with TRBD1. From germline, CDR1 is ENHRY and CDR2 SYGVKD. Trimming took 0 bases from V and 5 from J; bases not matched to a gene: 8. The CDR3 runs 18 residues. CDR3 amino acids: CAISESVDRGLLTGELFF. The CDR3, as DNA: TGTGCCATCAGTGAGTCCGTGGACAGGGGGCTTCTTACCGGGGAGCTGTTTTTT.

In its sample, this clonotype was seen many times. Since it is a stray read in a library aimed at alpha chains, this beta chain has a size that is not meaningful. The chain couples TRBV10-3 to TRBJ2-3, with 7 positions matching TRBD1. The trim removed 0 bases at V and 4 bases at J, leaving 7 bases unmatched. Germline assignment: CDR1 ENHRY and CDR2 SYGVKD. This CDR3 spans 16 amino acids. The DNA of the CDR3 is TGTGCCATCAGTGAGTCGACAGGGTCTAGGCCAGATACGCAGTATTTT. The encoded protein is CAISESTGSRPDTQYF.

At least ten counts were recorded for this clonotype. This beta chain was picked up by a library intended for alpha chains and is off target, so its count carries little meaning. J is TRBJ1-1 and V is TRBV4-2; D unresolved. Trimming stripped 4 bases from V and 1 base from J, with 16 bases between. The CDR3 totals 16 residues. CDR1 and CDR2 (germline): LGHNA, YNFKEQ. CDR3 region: CASSPFGQLENTEAFF. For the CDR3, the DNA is TGTGCCAGCAGCCCCTTTGGCCAGCTGGAGAACACTGAAGCTTTCTTT.

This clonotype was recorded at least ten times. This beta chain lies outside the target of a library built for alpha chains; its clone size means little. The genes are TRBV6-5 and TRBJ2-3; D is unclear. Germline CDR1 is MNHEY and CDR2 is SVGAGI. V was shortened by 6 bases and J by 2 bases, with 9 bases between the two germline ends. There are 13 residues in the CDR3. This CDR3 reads CASSPDVTDTQYF. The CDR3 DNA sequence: TGTGCCAGCAGCCCGGACGTCACAGATACGCAGTATTTT.

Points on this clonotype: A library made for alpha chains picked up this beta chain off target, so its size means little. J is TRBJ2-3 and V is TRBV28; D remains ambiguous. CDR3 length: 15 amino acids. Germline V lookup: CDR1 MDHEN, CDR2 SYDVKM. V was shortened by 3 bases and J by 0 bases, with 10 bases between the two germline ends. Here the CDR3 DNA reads TGTGCCAGCAGTTTCAATGGTGTTAGCACAGATACGCAGTATTTT. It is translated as CASSFNGVSTDTQYF.

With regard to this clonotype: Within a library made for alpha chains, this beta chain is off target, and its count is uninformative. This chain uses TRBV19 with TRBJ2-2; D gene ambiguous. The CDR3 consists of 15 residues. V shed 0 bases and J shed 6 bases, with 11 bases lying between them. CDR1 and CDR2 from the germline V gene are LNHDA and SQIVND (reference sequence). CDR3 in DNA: TGTGCCAGTAGTATAGAATGGCGGCGCCCCGGGGAGCTGTTTTTT. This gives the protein CASSIEWRRPGELFF. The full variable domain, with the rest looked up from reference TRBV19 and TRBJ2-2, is DGGITQSPKYLFRKEGQNVTLSCEQNLNHDAMYWYRQDPGQGLRLIYYSQIVNDFQKGDIAEGYSVSREKKESFPLTVTSAQKNPTAFYLCASSIEWRRPGELFFGEGSRLTVL.

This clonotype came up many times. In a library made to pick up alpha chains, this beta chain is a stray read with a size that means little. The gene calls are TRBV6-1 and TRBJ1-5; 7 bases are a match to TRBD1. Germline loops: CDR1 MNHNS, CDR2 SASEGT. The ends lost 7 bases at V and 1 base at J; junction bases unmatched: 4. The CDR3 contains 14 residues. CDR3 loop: CASNPTGSNQPQHF. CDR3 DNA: TGTGCCAGCAACCCGACAGGGAGCAATCAGCCCCAGCATTTT.

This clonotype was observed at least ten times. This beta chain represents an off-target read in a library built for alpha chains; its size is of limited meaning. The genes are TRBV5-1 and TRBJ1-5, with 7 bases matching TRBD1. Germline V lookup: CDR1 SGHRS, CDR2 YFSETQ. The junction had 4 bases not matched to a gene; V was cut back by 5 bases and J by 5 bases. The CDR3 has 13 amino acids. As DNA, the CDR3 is TGCGCCAGCAGTCACAGGGGAGATCAGCCCCAGCATTTT. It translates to CASSHRGDQPQHF.

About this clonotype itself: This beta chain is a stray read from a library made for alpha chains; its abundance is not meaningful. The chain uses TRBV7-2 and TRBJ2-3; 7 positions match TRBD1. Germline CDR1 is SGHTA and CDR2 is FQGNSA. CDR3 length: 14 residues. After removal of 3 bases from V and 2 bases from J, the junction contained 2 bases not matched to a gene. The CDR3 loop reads CASSLGQHTDTQYF. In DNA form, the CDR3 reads TGTGCCAGCAGCTTGGGACAGCACACAGATACGCAGTATTTT.

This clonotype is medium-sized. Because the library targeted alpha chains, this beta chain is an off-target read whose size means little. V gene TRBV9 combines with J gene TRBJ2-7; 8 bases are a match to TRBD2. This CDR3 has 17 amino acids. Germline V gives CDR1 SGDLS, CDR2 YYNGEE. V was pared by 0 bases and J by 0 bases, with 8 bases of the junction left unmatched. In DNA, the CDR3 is TGTGCCAGCAGCGTAGGAATAACGGGAGGGAGCTCCTACGAGCAGTACTTC. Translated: CASSVGITGGSSYEQYF.

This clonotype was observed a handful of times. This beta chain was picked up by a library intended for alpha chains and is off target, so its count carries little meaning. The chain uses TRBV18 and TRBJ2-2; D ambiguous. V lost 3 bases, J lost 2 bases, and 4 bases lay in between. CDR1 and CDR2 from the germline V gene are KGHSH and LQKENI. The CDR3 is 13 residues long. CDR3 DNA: TGTGCCAGCTCACCTCAAAACACCGGGGAGCTGTTTTTT. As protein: CASSPQNTGELFF.

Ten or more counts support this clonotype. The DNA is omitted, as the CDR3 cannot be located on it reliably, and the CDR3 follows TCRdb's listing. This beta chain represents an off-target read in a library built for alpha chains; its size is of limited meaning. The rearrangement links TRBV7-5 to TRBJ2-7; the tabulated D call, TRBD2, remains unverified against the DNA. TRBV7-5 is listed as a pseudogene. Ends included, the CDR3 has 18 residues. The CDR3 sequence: CISVPEARLRVLAYEQYF.

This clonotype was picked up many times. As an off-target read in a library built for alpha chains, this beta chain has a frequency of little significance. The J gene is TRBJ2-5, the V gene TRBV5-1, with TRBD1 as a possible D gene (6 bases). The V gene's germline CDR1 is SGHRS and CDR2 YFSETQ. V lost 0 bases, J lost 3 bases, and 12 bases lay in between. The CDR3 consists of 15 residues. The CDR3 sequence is CASSLGSTGKETQYF. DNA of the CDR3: TGCGCCAGCAGCTTGGGGTCGACAGGAAAAGAGACCCAGTACTTC. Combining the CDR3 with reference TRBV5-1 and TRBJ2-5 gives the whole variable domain KAGVTQTPRYLIKTRGQQVTLSCSPISGHRSVSWYQQTPGQGLQFLFEYFSETQRNKGNFPGRFSGRQFSNSRSEMNVSTLELGDSALYLCASSLGSTGKETQYFGPGTRLLVL.

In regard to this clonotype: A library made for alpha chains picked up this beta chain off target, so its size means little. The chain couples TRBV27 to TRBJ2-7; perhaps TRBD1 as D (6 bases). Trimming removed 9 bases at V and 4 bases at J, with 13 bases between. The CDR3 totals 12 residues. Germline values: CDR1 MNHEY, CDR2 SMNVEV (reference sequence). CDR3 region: CASGDTLYEQYF. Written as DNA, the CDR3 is TGTGCCAGTGGGGACACCCTATACGAGCAGTACTTC.

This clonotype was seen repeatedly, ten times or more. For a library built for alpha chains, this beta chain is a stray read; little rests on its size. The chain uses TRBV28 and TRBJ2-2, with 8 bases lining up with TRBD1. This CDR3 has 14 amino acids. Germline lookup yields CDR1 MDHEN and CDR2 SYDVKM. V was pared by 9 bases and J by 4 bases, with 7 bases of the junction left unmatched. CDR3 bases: TGTGCCAGAGAGGACAGGGCGGGCACCGGGGAGCTGTTTTTT. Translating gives CAREDRAGTGELFF.

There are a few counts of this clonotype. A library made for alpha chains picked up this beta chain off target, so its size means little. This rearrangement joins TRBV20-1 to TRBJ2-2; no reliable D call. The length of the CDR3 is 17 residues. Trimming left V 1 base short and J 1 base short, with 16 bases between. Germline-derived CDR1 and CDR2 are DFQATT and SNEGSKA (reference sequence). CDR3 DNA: TGCAGTGCTAGAGTGGTAAAGGAGACCCTGAACACCGGGGAGCTGTTTTTT. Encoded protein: CSARVVKETLNTGELFF.

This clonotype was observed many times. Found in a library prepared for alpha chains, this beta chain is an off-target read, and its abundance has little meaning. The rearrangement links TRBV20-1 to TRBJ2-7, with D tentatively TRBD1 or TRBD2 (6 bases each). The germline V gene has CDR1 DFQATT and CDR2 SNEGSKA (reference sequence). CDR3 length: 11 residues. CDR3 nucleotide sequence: TGCAGCTTAGGGGGGAACTACGAGCAGTACTTC. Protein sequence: CSLGGNYEQYF.

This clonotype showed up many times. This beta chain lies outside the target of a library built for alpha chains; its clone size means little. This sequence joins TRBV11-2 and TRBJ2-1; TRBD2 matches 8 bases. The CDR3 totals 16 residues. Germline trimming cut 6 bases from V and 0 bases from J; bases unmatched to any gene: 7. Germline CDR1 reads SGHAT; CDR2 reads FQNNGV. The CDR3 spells CASRPGSGSSYNEQFF. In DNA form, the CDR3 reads TGTGCCAGCAGGCCTGGGAGCGGGAGCTCCTACAATGAGCAGTTCTTC.

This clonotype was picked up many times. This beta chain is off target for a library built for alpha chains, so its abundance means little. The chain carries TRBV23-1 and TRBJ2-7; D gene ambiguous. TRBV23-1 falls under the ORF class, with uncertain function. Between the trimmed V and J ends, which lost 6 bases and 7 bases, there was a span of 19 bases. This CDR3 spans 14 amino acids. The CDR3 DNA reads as TGCGCCAGCAGCCCCGGGCCGGAATGTTGGGAGCAGTACTTC. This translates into CASSPGPECWEQYF.

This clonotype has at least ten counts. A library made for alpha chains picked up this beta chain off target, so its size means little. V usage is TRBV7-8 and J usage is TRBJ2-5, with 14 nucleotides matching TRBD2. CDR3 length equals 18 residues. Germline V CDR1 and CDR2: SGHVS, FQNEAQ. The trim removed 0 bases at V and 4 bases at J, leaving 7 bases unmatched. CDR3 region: CASSLAATGTSGRETQYF. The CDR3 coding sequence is TGTGCCAGCAGCTTAGCGGCTACCGGGACTAGCGGGAGAGAGACCCAGTACTTC.

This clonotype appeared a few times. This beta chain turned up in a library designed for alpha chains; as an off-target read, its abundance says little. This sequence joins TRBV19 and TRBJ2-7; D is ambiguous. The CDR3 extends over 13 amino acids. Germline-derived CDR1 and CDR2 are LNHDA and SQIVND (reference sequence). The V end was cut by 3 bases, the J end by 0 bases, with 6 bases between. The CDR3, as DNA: TGTGCCAGTAGTATCTCCTACTCCTACGAGCAGTACTTC. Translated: CASSISYSYEQYF.

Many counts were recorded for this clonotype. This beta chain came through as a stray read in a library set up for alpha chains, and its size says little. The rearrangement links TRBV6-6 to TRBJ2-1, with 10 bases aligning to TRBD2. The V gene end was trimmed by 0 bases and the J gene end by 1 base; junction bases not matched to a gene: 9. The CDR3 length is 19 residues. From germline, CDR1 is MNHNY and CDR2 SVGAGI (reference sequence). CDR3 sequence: CASSYSGTSAHLSYNEQFF. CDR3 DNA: TGTGCCAGCAGTTACTCCGGGACTAGCGCCCATCTGTCCTACAATGAGCAGTTCTTC.

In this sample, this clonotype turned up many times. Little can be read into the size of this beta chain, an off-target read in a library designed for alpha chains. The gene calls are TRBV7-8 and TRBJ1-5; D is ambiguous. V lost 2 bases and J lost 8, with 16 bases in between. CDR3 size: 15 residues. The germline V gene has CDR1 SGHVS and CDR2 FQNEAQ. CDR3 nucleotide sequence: TGTGCCAGCAGCTTATACGGAAATAGTAGGGAGCCCCAGCATTTT. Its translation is CASSLYGNSREPQHF.